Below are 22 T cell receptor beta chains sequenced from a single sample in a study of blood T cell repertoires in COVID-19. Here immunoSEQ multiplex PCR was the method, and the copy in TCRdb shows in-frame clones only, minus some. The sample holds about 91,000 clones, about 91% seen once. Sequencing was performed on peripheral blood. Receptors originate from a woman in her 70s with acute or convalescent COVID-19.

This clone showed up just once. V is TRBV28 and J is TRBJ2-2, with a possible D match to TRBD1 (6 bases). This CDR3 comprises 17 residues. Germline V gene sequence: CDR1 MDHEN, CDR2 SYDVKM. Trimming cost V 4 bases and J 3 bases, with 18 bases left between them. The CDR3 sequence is CASSSRQVRDDTGELFF. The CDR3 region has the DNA TGTGCCAGCAGTTCGAGACAGGTTCGCGATGACACCGGGGAGCTGTTTTTT.

CDR3 bases: TGCGCCAGCAGCCCACTGACTAGCGGGCCCACCTACGAGCAGTACTTC. Residues: CASSPLTSGPTYEQYF. This chain connects TRBV5-1 to TRBJ2-7; 10 nucleotides align to TRBD2. J was trimmed by 2 bases and V by 4 bases; bases with no gene match: 9. Germline CDR1 and CDR2: SGHRS and YFSETQ. The CDR3 runs 16 residues.

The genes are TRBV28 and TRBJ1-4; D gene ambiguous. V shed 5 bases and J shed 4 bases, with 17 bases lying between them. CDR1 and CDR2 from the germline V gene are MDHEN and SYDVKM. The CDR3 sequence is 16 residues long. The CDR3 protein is CASSPLSGLINEKLFF. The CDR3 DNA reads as TGTGCCAGCAGTCCATTAAGCGGACTGATTAATGAAAAACTGTTTTTT.

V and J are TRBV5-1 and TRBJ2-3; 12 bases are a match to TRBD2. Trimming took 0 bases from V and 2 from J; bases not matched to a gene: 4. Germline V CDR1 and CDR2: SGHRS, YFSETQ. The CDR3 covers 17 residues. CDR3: CASSLGSSGRVTDTQYF. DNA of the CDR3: TGCGCCAGCAGCTTGGGGTCTAGCGGGAGGGTCACAGATACGCAGTATTTT.

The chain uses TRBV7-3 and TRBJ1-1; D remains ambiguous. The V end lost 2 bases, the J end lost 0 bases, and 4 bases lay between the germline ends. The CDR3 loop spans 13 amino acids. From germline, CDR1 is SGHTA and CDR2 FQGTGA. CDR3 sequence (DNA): TGTGCCAGCAGCTTAGCGATGAACACTGAAGCTTTCTTT. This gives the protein CASSLAMNTEAFF. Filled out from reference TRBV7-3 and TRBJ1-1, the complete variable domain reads GAGVSQTPSNKVTEKGKYVELRCDPISGHTALYWYRQSLGQGPEFLIYFQGTGAADDSGLPNDRFFAVRPEGSVSTLKIQRTERGDSAVYLCASSLAMNTEAFFGQGTRLTVV.

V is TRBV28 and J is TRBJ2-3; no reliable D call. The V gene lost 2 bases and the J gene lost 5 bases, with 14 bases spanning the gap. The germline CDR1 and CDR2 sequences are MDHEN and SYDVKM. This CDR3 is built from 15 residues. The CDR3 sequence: CASSLLRSAEDTQYF. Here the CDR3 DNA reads TGTGCCAGCAGTTTACTTAGGAGCGCTGAAGATACGCAGTATTTT.

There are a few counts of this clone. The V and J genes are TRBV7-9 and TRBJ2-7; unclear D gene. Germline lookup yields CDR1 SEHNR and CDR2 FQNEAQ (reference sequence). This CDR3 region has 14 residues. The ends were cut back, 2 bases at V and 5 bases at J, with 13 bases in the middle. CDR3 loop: CASSLFTNGHEQYF. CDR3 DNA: TGTGCCAGCAGCTTATTCACTAATGGCCACGAGCAGTACTTC.

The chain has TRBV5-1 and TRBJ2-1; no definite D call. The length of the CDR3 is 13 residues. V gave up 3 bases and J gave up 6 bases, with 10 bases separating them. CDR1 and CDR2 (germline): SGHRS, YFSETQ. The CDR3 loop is CASSYEVVNEQFF. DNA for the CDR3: TGCGCCAGCAGCTATGAGGTGGTCAATGAGCAGTTCTTC.

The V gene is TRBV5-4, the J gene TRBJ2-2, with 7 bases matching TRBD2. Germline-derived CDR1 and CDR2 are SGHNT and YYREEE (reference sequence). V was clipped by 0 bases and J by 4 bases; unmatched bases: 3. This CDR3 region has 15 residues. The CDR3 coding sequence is TGTGCCAGCAGCTTGGTGTCTAGCGGCACCGGGGAGCTGTTTTTT. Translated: CASSLVSSGTGELFF.

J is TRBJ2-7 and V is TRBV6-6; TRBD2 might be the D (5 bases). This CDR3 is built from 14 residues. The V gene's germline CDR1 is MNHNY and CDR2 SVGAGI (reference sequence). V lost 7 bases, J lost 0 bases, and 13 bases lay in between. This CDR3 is CASNGGSLSYEQYF. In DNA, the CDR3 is TGTGCCAGCAACGGCGGGTCCCTCTCCTACGAGCAGTACTTC.

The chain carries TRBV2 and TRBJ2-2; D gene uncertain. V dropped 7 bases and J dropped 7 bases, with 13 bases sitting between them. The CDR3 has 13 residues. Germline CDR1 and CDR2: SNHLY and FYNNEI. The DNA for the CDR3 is TGTGCCAGCAACAGCCCGATGGACGGGGAGCTGTTTTTT. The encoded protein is CASNSPMDGELFF.

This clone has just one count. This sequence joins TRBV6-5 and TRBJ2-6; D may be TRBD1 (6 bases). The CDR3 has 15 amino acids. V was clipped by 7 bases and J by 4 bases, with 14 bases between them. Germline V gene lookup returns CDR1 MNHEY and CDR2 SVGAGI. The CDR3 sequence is CASKDSTAGANVLTF. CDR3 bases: TGTGCCAGCAAGGACAGTACGGCGGGGGCCAACGTCCTGACTTTC.

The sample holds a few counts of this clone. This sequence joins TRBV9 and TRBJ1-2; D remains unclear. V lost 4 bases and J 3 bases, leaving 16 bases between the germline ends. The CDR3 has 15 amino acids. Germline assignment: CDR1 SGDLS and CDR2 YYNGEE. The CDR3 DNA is TGTGCCAGCAGCCCCTACCCTCGGGATGACTATGGCTACACCTTC. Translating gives CASSPYPRDDYGYTF.

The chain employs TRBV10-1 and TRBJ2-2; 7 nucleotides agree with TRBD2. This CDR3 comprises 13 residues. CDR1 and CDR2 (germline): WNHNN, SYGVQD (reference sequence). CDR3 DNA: TGCGCGGCGGCGGGGGAGGCAGCCGGGGAGCTGTTTTTT. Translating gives CAAAGEAAGELFF.

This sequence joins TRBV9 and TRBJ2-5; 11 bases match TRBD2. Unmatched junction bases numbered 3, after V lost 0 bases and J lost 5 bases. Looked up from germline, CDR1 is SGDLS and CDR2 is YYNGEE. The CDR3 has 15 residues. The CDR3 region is CASSVGPSGRETQYF. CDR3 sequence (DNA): TGTGCCAGCAGCGTAGGCCCTAGCGGGAGGGAGACCCAGTACTTC.

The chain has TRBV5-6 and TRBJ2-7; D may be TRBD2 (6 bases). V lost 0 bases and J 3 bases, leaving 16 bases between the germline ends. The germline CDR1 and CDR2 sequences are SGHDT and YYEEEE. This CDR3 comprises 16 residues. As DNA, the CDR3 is TGTGCCAGCAGCTTGGCACTTTGGGGGGACGACTACGAGCAGTACTTC. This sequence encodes CASSLALWGDDYEQYF.

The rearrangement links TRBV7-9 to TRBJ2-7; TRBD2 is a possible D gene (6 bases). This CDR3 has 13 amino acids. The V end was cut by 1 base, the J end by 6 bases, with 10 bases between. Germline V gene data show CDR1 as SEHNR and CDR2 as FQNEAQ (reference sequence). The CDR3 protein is CASSLDPGSEQYF. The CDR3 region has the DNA TGTGCCAGCAGCTTAGATCCCGGGAGCGAGCAGTACTTC. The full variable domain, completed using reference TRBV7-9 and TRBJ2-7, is DTGVSQNPRHKITKRGQNVTFRCDPISEHNRLYWYRQTLGQGPEFLTYFQNEAQLEKSRLLSDRFSAERPKGSFSTLEIQRTEQGDSAMYLCASSLDPGSEQYFGPGTRLTVT.

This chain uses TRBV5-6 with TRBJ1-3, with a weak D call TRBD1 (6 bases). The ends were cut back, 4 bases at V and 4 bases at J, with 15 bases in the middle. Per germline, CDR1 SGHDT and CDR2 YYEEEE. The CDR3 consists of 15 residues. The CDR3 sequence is CASSLRGFSGNTIYF. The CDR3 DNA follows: TGTGCCAGCAGCCTCAGGGGTTTCTCGGGAAACACCATATATTTT.

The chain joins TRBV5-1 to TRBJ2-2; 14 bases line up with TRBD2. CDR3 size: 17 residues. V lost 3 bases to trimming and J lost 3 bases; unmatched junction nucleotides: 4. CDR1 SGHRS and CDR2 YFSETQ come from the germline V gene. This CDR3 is CASSSGTSGSHTGELFF. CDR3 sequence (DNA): TGCGCCAGCAGCTCCGGGACTAGCGGGAGTCACACCGGGGAGCTGTTTTTT. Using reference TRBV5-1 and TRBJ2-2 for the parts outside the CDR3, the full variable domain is KAGVTQTPRYLIKTRGQQVTLSCSPISGHRSVSWYQQTPGQGLQFLFEYFSETQRNKGNFPGRFSGRQFSNSRSEMNVSTLELGDSALYLCASSSGTSGSHTGELFFGEGSRLTVL.

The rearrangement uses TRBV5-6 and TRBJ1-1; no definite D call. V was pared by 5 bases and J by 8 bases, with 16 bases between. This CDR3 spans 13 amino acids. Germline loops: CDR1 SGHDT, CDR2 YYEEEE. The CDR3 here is CASRYTPSGEAFF. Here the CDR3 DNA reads TGTGCCAGCAGATACACACCGTCGGGGGAAGCTTTCTTT.

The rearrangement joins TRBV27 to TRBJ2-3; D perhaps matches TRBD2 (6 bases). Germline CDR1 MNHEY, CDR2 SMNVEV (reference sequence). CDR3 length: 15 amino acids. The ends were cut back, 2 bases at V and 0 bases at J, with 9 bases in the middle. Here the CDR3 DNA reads TGTGCCAGCAGTTTAACTCTAGCGAGCACAGATACGCAGTATTTT. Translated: CASSLTLASTDTQYF.

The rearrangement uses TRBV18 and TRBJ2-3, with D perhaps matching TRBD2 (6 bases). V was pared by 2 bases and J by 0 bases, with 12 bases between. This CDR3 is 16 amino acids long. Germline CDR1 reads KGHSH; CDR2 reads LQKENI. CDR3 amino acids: CASSPTSGTSTDTQYF. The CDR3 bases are TGTGCCAGCTCACCAACCTCCGGGACTAGCACAGATACGCAGTATTTT.